The rows below give T cell receptor beta chains drawn from one sample of a study of blood T cell repertoires in COVID-19. The data were produced by immunoSEQ multiplex PCR, yet TCRdb's version contains in-frame clones alone and is incomplete. In the table there are 150,000 to 200,000 clones, 70% to 90% of which are singletons. The sequencing input was peripheral blood. The receptors were sampled from a human donor with active or convalescent COVID-19. The donor label of this sample is uncertain. Each CDR3 is given with its conserved first and last residue. Fields, in order: D gene, V gene, J gene, CDR3 protein. The D gene is left open where the match is weak.

D gene: TRBD1
V gene: TRBV20-1
J gene: TRBJ1-1
CDR3 protein: CSASKPEGTVEAFF

D gene: TRBD1
V gene: TRBV6-2/TRBV6-3
J gene: TRBJ1-2
CDR3 protein: CASSSQSGTGPYGYTF

D gene: -
V gene: TRBV28
J gene: TRBJ1-5
CDR3 protein: CASKLDNRAQHF

D gene: -
V gene: TRBV28
J gene: TRBJ1-1
CDR3 protein: CASSPGLVTKNTEAFF

D gene: TRBD1
V gene: TRBV4-3
J gene: TRBJ1-4
CDR3 protein: CASSQQAGQGRVSEKLFF

D gene: TRBD1
V gene: TRBV24-1
J gene: TRBJ2-7
CDR3 protein: CATSDRTGGGHEQYF

D gene: TRBD2
V gene: TRBV11-2
J gene: TRBJ2-1
CDR3 protein: CASSLEAGGPMSYNEQFF

D gene: TRBD2
V gene: TRBV9
J gene: TRBJ2-5
CDR3 protein: CASSVSGGGRETQYF

D gene: TRBD1
V gene: TRBV12-5
J gene: TRBJ2-2
CDR3 protein: CASGAWAGGKIGELFF

D gene: TRBD1
V gene: TRBV7-7
J gene: TRBJ2-5
CDR3 protein: CASSPDRVSETQYF

D gene: -
V gene: TRBV5-1
J gene: TRBJ1-2
CDR3 protein: CASSLDSGGGYTF

D gene: -
V gene: TRBV6-2/TRBV6-3
J gene: TRBJ2-2
CDR3 protein: CASSYTGHNTGELFF

D gene: -
V gene: TRBV18
J gene: TRBJ2-7
CDR3 protein: CASSPGTGAYEQYF

D gene: TRBD2
V gene: TRBV18
J gene: TRBJ2-3
CDR3 protein: CASSSLAGGTDTQYF

D gene: -
V gene: TRBV11-3
J gene: TRBJ1-4
CDR3 protein: CASSPDSGRNEKLFF

D gene: -
V gene: TRBV9
J gene: TRBJ2-3
CDR3 protein: CASSGGLGWDTQYF

D gene: -
V gene: TRBV5-1
J gene: TRBJ1-4
CDR3 protein: CASRQGNEKLFF

D gene: -
V gene: TRBV28
J gene: TRBJ2-7
CDR3 protein: CASTGFRTKAYEQYF

D gene: TRBD2
V gene: TRBV11-3
J gene: TRBJ2-1
CDR3 protein: CASSLELILAGGDEQFF

D gene: TRBD1
V gene: TRBV7-9
J gene: TRBJ1-4
CDR3 protein: CASSSQAGGNEKLFF

D gene: TRBD1
V gene: TRBV27
J gene: TRBJ2-7
CDR3 protein: CASSLSAGGPYEQYF

D gene: TRBD1
V gene: TRBV5-1
J gene: TRBJ2-7
CDR3 protein: CASSPGTATFYEQYF

D gene: -
V gene: TRBV9
J gene: TRBJ2-7
CDR3 protein: CASSLDVGSPHEQYF

D gene: TRBD1
V gene: TRBV19
J gene: TRBJ2-1
CDR3 protein: CASSMGQPYNEQFF

D gene: -
V gene: TRBV6-2/TRBV6-3
J gene: TRBJ1-2
CDR3 protein: CASSEGFYGYTF

D gene: TRBD2
V gene: TRBV5-1
J gene: TRBJ2-3
CDR3 protein: CASSLAGGGSADTQYF